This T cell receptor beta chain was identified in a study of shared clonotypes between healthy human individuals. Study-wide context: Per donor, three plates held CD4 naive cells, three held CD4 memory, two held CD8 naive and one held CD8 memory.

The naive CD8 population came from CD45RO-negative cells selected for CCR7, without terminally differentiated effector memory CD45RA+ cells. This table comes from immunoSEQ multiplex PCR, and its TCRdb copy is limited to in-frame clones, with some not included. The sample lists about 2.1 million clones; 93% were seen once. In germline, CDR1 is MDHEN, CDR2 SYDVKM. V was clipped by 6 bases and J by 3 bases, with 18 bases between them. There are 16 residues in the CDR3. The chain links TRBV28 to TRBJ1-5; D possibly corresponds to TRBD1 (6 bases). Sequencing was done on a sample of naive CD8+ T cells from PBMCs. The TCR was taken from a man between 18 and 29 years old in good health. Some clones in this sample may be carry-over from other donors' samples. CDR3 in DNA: TGTGCCAGCAGGGAGGAGAGGGGGAGTGACAATCAGCCCCAGCATTTT. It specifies CASREERGSDNQPQHF.